This T cell receptor beta chain derives from a study of blood T cell dynamics during melanoma immunotherapy. Study details: Metastatic melanoma patients received first-line pembrolizumab or nivolumab plus ipilimumab. Whole-study results and caveats: The study could not tell melanoma-specific clones from general immune activation. Unlike progressors, later disease-control patients had W3 repertoires gaining clonality or diversity.

The time point denotes: week 3, after first cycle of checkpoint inhibitor. Of note for this clone: Its antigen is still unknown.

The germline CDR1 and CDR2 sequences are LNHDA and SQIVND (reference sequence). Trimming left V 5 bases short and J 3 bases short, with 10 bases between. The CDR3 runs 13 residues. This table comes from immunoSEQ multiplex PCR, and its TCRdb copy is limited to in-frame clones, with some not included. Of more than 6,500 clones in the sample, more than 75% were seen once. V usage is TRBV19 and J usage is TRBJ1-1, with D unclear. The TCR was taken from a human donor with melanoma. Material: blood, obtained from a patient treated with checkpoint blockade. The CDR3 reads CASSVDIYTEAFF. CDR3 DNA sequence: TGTGCCAGTAGTGTGGATATATACACTGAAGCTTTCTTT.